This T cell receptor beta chain stems from a study of shared clonotypes between healthy human individuals (dated by TCRdb to between 2020 and 2021). Study-wide context: The cohort comprised two women and a few men aged 18 to 49 years. Per donor, three plates each were used for CD4 naive and CD4 memory, two for CD8 naive, and one for CD8 memory. The study deeply sequenced blood TCR repertoires of five healthy adults to estimate repertoire size and the extent of clonotype sharing between individuals. To increase sequencing depth and limit assay-specific biases, TCR repertoire library preparation and sequencing were carried out by different laboratories using diverse techniques. Each donor's leukapheresis produced roughly between roughly 0.85 and 9.5 billion PBMCs.

Results and caveats for the whole study, not just this receptor: When four donors were compared, the shared fraction of clonotypes was around 4.6% for naive CD4, 3.5% to 4% for naive CD8, 2.3% for memory CD4, and 0.4% for memory CD8. Pairwise subsampling led to the expectation that sequencing depth would affect the degree of clonotype sharing among donors. Incomplete sequencing was indicated by rarefaction of sorted-subset datasets, despite the large sequencing depth. Compared with non-shared clonotypes, clonotypes shared by all four sorted-subset donors had higher generation probabilities. Estimated clonotype richness was generally larger for naive than for memory subsets. Only blood was sampled, and tissue TCR repertoires likely differ from those in blood. The genetic and exposure-history diversity represented was limited by the small number of donors.

From the cysteine through the phenylalanine, the CDR3 covers 13 amino acids. Here the CDR3 DNA is all that survives: 39 bases in frame from base 1. Ends trimmed: V by 4 bases, J by 9 bases; bases unmatched to a gene: 9. Sequences SGHNT (CDR1) and YYREEE (CDR2) are obtained from the germline V gene (reference sequence). The donors were healthy, HIV-negative adults with no recently reported acute infections or vaccinations. Only Caucasian adults living in Nashville, Tennessee, USA were represented among the donors. CD4+ T cells were enriched by magnetic negative selection; naive cells were then positively selected on CD45RA, and the negative fraction formed the memory subset. Blood was obtained by leukapheresis, after which PBMCs were separated by Ficoll-Histopaque density gradient centrifugation and cryopreserved in liquid nitrogen vapor phase. Purity and quantity of every magnetically sorted T cell population were checked by analytical flow cytometry. From each sorted fraction, genomic DNA was isolated and quantified by UV absorbance on a Nanodrop 2000c.

TCR CDR3 regions were amplified from genomic DNA by multiplex PCR using the deep immunoSEQ assay. For each cell subset, the extracted genomic DNA was distributed evenly across all wells of several immunoSEQ 96-well plates, and each plate served as one replicate. For sorted subsets, each replicate PCR was loaded with 150 to 250 ng genomic DNA, equivalent to 30,000 or so T cell genomes. Purified libraries were measured with a Qubit 3.0 fluorometer, size-checked on a Bioanalyzer 2100, and measured again with the KAPA Library Quantification kit. Every immunoSEQ 96-well plate was sequenced on a separate single-read 150-cycle Illumina NextSeq 550 flow cell. Per the original workflow: The immunoSEQ output contained only junctional sequences without quality scores, so filtering could not match that applied to full-length reads. To assign V/J genes and CDR3, sequences were annotated using PyIR, a Python wrapper for IgBLAST v1.9, with IMGT germline references. Reads with weak V/J assignments (E-value above 1e-6), missing CDR3, stop codons, out-of-frame junctions, or ambiguous translated residues were removed. V3J clonotypes were defined as sequences sharing the same inferred V gene, J gene, and CDR3 amino acid sequence. The percentage overlap between two repertoires was calculated by dividing the number of shared unique clonotypes by the size of the smaller repertoire. Three approaches were used to assess repertoire richness: RTK rarefaction, the Chao1 estimator, and Recon v2.1 estimates of unobserved clonotypes. Generation probabilities for all TCRbeta clonotypes obtained by the gDNA method from four donors were computed using OLGA. The immuneACCESS repertoire file appears here via TCRdb, limited to in-frame rearrangements. These files lack a portion of the clones; in checked studies, under half of the deficit traces to unresolved V genes, and the cause of the others is not known. That table is the source of V, J and clone size, and D and trimming were worked out from the DNA. For this sample the table gives about 300,000 clones, of which 74% were detected only once. The ten largest clonotypes hold over 9% of the sample.

About this clone itself: Its antigen remains unidentified. The input lacks base qualities; no much larger clone sits a single base away.

The sample taken for sequencing was memory CD4+ T cells sorted from blood. In the paper's terms, the cell subset or site label means: CD45RA-negative fraction. The TCR sequence derives from a man aged 30 to 45 in good health. Here the chain combines TRBV5-4 and TRBJ2-7, with 8 junctional bases fitting TRBD2. Here the CDR3 is given as CASSEGLAQGQYF. The DNA sequence is given as TGTGCCAGCAGCGAAGGACTAGCTCAGGGGCAGTACTTC.